The T cell receptor (beta chain) described here comes from a study of blood T cell repertoires in COVID-19. Across the study: Collection of acute and convalescent COVID-19 samples took place in the United States, Italy and Spain. Sources were T cells, B-cell-depleted T cells, or PBMCs; the material itself was cDNA or gDNA.

V was trimmed by 10 bases and J by 0 bases, leaving 13 bases between them. Looked up from germline, CDR1 is MDHEN and CDR2 is SYDVKM. CDR3 length: 14 residues. As handled by the study authors: Amplification from reference gene primers served as the basis for estimated nucleated cell counts. Produced via immunoSEQ multiplex PCR; TCRdb's table is partial and in-frame only. V and J calls and clone size come straight from that table; D and trimming were deduced from the DNA. The repertoire has 140,000 or so clones, around nine tenths of them found once; the top ten carry 10% to 13%. The chain carries TRBV28 and TRBJ1-5; D call uncertain. The sample was peripheral blood. The sequence was obtained from a man in his sixties with active or convalescent COVID-19. The CDR3 DNA reads TGTGCCACAAGACGGCTAGATAGCAATCAGCCCCAGCATTTT. Translated: CATRRLDSNQPQHF.